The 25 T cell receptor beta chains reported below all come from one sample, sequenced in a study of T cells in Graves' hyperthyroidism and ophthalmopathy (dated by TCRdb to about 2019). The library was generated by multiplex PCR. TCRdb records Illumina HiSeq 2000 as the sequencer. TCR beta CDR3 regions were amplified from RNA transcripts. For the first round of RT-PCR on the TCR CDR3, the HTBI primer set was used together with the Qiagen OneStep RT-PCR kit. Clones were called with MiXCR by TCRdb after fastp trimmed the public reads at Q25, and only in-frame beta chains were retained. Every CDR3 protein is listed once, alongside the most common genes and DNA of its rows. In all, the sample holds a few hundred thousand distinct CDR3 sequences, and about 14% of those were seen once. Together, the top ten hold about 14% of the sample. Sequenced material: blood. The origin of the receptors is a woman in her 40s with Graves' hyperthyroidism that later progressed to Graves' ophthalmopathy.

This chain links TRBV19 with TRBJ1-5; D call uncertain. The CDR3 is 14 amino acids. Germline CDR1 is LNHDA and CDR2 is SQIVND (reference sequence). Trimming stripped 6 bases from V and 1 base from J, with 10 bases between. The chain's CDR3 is CASRPIPSNQPQHF. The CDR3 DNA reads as TGTGCCAGTAGACCCATCCCCAGCAATCAGCCCCAGCATTTT. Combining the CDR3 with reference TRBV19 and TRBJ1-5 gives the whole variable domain DGGITQSPKYLFRKEGQNVTLSCEQNLNHDAMYWYRQDPGQGLRLIYYSQIVNDFQKGDIAEGYSVSREKKESFPLTVTSAQKNPTAFYLCASRPIPSNQPQHFGDGTRLSIL.

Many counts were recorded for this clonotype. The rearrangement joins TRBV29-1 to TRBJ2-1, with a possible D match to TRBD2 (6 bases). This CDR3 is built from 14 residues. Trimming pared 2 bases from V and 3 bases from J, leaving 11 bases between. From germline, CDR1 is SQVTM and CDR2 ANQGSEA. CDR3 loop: CSVELEGFYNEQFF. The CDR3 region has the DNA TGCAGCGTTGAATTGGAGGGGTTCTACAATGAGCAGTTCTTC.

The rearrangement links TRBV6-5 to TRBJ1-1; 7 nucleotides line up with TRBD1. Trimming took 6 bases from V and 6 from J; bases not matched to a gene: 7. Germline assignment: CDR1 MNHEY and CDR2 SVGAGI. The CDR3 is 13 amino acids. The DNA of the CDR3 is TGTGCCAGCAGCTACCGACAGGGCCCTGAAGCTTTCTTT. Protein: CASSYRQGPEAFF.

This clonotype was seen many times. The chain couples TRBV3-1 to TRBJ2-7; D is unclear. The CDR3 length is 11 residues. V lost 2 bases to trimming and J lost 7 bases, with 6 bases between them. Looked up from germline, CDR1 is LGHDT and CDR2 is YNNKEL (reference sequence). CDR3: CASSQLWEQYF. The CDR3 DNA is TGTGCCAGCAGCCAATTATGGGAGCAGTACTTC.

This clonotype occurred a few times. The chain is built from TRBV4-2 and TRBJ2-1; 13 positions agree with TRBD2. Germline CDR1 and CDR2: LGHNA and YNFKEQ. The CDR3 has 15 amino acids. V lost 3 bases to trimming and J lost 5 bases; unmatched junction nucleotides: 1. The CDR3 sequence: CASSHGTSGNNEQFF. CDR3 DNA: TGTGCCAGCAGCCATGGGACTAGCGGGAACAATGAGCAGTTCTTC.

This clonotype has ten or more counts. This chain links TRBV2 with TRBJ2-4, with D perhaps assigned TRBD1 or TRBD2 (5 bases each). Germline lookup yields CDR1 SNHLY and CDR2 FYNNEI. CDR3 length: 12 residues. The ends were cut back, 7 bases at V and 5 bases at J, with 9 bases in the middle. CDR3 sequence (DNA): TGTGCCAGCAAGGGACCTCAAAACATTCAGTACTTC. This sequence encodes CASKGPQNIQYF.

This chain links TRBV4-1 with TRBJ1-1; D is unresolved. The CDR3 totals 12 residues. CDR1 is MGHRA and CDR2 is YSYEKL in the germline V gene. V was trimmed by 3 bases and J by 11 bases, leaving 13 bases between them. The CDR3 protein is CASSQEQGGAFF. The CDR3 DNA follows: TGCGCCAGCAGCCAGGAACAAGGAGGGGCTTTCTTT.

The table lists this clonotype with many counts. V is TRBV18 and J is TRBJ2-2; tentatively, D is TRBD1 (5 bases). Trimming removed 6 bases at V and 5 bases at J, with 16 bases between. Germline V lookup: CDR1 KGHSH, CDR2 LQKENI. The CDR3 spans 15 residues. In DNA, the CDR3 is TGTGCCAGCTCCCTCGACAGACAAATTACCGGGGAGCTGTTTTTT. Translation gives CASSLDRQITGELFF.

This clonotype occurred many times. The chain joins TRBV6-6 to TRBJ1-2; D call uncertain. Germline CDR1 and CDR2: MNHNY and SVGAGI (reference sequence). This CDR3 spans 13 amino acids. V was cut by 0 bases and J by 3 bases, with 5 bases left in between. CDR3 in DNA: TGTGCCAGCAGTTACTCCTCAGACTATGGCTACACCTTC. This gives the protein CASSYSSDYGYTF.

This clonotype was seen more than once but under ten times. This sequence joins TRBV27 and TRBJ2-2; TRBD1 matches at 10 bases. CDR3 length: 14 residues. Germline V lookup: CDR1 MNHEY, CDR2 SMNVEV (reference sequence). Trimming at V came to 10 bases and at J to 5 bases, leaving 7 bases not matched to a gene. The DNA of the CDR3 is TGTGCCACCCGACAGGGGGCTTATACCGGGGAGCTGTTTTTT. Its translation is CATRQGAYTGELFF.

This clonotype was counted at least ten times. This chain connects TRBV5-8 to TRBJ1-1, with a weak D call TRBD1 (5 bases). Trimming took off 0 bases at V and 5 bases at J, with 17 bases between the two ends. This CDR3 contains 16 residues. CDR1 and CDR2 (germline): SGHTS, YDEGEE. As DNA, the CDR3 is TGTGCCAGCAGCTTGGATGGGACGATTTATAGGACTGAAGCTTTCTTT. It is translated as CASSLDGTIYRTEAFF.

The CDR3 protein is CASSITRTFLAKNIQYF. The CDR3, as DNA: TGTGCCAGCAGCATCACTCGGACTTTCCTAGCCAAAAACATTCAGTACTTC. The chain joins TRBV7-3 to TRBJ2-4, with D possibly being TRBD2 (5 bases). The CDR3 contains 17 residues. Germline CDR1 reads SGHTA; CDR2 reads FQGTGA. V lost 5 bases and J 0 bases, leaving 17 bases between the germline ends.

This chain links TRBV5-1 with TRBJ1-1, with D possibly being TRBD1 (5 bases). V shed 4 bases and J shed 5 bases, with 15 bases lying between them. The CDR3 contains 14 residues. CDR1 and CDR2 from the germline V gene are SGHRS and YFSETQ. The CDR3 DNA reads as TGCGCCAGCAGCCCCTATCAGGGTTTAACTGAAGCTTTCTTT. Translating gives CASSPYQGLTEAFF.

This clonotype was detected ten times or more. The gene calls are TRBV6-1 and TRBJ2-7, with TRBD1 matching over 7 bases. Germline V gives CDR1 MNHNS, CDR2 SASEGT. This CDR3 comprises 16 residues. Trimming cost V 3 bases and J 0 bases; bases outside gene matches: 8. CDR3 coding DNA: TGTGCCAGCAGTGAGGGCACAGGGGTCCCCTCCTACGAGCAGTACTTC. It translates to CASSEGTGVPSYEQYF.

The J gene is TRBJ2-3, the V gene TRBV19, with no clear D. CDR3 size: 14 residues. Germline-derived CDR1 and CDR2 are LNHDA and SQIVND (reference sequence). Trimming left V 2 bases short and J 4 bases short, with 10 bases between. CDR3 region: CASSIKDGPDTQYF. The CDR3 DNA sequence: TGTGCCAGTAGTATAAAAGACGGGCCAGATACGCAGTATTTT. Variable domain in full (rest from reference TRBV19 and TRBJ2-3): DGGITQSPKYLFRKEGQNVTLSCEQNLNHDAMYWYRQDPGQGLRLIYYSQIVNDFQKGDIAEGYSVSREKKESFPLTVTSAQKNPTAFYLCASSIKDGPDTQYFGPGTRLTVL.

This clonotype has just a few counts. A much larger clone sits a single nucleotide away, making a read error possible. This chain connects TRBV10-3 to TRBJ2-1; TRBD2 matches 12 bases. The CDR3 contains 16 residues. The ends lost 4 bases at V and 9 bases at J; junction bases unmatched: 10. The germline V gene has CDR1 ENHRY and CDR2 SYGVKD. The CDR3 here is CAISGGPALAGGEQFF. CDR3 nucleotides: TGTGCCATCAGTGGAGGGCCTGCACTAGCGGGAGGTGAGCAGTTCTTC.

The CDR3 DNA follows: TGCGCCAGCAGCCAAGGGGCCCTAGCGGGGCTCAATGAGCAGTTCTTC. Residues: CASSQGALAGLNEQFF. This chain links TRBV4-1 with TRBJ2-1; 9 bases agree with TRBD2. The CDR3 consists of 16 residues. Per germline, CDR1 MGHRA and CDR2 YSYEKL. V gave up 1 base and J gave up 6 bases; unmatched junction bases: 7.

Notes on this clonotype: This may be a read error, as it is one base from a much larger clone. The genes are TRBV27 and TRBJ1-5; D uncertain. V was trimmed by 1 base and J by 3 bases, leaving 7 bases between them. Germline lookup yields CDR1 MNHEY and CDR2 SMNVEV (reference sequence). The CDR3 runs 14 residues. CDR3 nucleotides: TGTGCCAGCAGTTTATGGGGAGACAATCAGCCCCAGCATTTT. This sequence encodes CASSLWGDNQPQHF.

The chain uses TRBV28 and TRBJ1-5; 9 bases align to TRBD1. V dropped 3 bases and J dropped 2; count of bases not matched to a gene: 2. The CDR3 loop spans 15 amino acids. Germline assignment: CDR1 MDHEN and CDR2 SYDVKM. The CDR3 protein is CASSFDRGGNQPQHF. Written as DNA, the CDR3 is TGTGCCAGCAGTTTTGACAGGGGGGGCAATCAGCCCCAGCATTTT.

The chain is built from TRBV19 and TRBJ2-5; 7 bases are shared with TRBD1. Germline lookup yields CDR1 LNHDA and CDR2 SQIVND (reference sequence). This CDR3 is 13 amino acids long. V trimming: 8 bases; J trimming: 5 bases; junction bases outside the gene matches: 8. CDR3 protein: CASWNRGEETQYF. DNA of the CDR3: TGTGCCAGTTGGAACAGGGGAGAGGAGACCCAGTACTTC.

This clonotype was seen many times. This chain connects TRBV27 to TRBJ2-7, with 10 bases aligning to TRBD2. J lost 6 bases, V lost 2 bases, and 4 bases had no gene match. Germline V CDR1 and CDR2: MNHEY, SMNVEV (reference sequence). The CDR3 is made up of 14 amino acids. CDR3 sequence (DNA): TGTGCCAGCAGTTTACTAGCGGGAGTGCGCGAGCAGTACTTC. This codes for CASSLLAGVREQYF.

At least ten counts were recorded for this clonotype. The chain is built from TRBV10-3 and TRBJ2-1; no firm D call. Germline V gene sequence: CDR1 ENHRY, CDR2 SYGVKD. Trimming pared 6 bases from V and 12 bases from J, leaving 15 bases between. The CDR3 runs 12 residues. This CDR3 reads CAISYDQFTQFF. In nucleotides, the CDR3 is TGTGCCATCAGCTACGACCAATTCACGCAGTTCTTC.

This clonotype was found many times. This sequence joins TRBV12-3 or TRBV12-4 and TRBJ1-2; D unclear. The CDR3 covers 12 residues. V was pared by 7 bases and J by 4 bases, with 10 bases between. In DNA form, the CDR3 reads TGTGCCAGCACCCGTTTCGGCTATGGCTACACCTTC. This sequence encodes CASTRFGYGYTF.

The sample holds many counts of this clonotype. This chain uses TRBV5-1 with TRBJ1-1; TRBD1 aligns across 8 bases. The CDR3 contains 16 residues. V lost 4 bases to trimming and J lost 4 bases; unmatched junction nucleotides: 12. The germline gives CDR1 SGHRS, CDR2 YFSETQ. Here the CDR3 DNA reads TGCGCCAGCAGCCTAGGACAGGGTTTGATAGGCACTGAAGCTTTCTTT. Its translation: CASSLGQGLIGTEAFF. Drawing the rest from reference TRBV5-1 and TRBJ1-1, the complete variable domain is KAGVTQTPRYLIKTRGQQVTLSCSPISGHRSVSWYQQTPGQGLQFLFEYFSETQRNKGNFPGRFSGRQFSNSRSEMNVSTLELGDSALYLCASSLGQGLIGTEAFFGQGTRLTVV.

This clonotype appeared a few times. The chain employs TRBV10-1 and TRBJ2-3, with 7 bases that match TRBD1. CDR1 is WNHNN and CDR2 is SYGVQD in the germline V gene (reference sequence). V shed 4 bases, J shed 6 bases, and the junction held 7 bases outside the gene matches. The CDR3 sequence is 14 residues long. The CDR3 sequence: CASSVGTAADTQYF. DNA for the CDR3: TGCGCCAGCAGTGTTGGGACAGCCGCCGATACGCAGTATTTT.